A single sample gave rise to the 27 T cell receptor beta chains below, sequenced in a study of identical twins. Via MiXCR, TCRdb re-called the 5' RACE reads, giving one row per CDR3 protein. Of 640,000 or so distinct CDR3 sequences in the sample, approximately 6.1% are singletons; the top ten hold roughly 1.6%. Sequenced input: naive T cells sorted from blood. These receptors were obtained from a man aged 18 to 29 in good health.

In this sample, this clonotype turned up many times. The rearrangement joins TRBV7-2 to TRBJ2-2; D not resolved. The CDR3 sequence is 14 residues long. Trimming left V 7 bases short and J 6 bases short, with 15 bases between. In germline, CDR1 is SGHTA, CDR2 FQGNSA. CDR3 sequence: CASTRYILAGELFF. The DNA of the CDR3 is TGTGCCAGCACTCGGTACATCCTCGCCGGGGAGCTGTTTTTT.

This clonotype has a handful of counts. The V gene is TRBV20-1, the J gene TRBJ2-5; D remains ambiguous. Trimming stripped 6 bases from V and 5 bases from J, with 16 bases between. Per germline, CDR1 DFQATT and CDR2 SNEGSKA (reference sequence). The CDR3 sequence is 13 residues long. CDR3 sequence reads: CSATPGPLETQYF. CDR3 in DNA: TGCAGTGCCACCCCCGGCCCTCTGGAGACCCAGTACTTC.

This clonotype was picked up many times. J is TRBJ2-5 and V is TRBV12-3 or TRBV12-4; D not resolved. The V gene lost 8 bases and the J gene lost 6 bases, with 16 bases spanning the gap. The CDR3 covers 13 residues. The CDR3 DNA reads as TGTGCCAGCTCCTTTCGCAGGAAGCAGACCCAGTACTTC. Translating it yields CASSFRRKQTQYF.

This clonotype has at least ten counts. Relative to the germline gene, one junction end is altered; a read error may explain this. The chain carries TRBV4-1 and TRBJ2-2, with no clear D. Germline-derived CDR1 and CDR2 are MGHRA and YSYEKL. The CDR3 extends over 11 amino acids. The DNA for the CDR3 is TGTGCCAGCAGCCAAGGAGGGGAGCTGTTTTTT. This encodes CASSQGGELFF.

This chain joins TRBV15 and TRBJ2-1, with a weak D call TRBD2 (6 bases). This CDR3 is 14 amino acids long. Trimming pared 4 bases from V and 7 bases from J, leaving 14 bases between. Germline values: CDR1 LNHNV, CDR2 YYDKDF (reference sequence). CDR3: CATSITREMNEQFF. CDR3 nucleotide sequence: TGTGCCACCAGCATAACCCGGGAGATGAATGAGCAGTTCTTC.

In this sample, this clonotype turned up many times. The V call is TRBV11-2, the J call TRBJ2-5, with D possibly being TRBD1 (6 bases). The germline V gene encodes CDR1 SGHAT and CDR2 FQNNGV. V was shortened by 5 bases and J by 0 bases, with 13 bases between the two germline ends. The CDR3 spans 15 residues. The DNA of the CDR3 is TGTGCCAGCAGCCCCAGGACAGCCGACCAAGAGACCCAGTACTTC. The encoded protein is CASSPRTADQETQYF.

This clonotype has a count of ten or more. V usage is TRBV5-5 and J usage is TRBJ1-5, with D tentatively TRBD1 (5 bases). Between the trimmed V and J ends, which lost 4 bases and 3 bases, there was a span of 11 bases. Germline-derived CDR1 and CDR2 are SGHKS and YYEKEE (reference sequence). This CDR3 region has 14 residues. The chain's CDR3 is CASSPQGVNQPQHF. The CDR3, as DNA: TGTGCCAGCAGCCCCCAGGGAGTCAATCAGCCCCAGCATTTT.

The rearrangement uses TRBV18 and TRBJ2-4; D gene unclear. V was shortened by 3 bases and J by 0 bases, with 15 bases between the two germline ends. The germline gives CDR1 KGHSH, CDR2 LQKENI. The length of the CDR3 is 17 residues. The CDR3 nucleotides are TGTGCCAGCTCACCGGTAGTGGCAGGCAAAGCCAAAAACATTCAGTACTTC. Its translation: CASSPVVAGKAKNIQYF. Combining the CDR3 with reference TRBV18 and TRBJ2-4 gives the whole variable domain NAGVMQNPRHLVRRRGQEARLRCSPMKGHSHVYWYRQLPEEGLKFMVYLQKENIIDESGMPKERFSAEFPKEGPSILRIQQVVRGDSAAYFCASSPVVAGKAKNIQYFGAGTRLSVL.

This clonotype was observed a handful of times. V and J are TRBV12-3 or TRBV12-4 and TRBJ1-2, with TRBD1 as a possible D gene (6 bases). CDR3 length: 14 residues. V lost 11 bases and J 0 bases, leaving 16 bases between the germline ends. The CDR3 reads CAAGGGGPNYGYTF. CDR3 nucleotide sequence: TGTGCCGCCGGGGGAGGGGGGCCTAACTATGGCTACACCTTC.

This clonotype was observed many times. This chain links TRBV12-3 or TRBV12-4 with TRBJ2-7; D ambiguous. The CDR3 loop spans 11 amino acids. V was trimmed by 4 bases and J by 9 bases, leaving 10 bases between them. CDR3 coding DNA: TGTGCCAGCAGTTACGGTGTAGGGCAGTACTTC. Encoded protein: CASSYGVGQYF.

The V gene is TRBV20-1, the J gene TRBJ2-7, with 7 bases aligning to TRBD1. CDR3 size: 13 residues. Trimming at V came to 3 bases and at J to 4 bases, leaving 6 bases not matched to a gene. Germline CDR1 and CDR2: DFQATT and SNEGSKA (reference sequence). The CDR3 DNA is TGCAGTGCTAGGGGACAGAAAGAGTACGAGCAGTACTTC. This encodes CSARGQKEYEQYF.

CDR3 DNA sequence: TGTGCCAGCTCCCCAACCCCGGGACAGGTCGAGCAGTTCTTC. Amino acids: CASSPTPGQVEQFF. The chain recombines TRBV18 with TRBJ2-7; 8 bases are a match to TRBD1. The J call is uncertain, as TRBJ2-1 better fits the DNA end. The V gene's germline CDR1 is KGHSH and CDR2 LQKENI. The CDR3 has 14 amino acids.

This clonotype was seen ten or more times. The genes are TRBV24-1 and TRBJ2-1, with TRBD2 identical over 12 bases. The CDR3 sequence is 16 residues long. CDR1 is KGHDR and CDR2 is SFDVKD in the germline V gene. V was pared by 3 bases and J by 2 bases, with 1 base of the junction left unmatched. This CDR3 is CATSDLAGGPYNEQFF. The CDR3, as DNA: TGTGCCACCAGTGATCTAGCGGGAGGGCCCTACAATGAGCAGTTCTTC.

CDR3 in DNA: TGTGCCAGCACCACCAACTCTTTGTCCTACAATGAGCAGTTCTTC. Protein sequence: CASTTNSLSYNEQFF. The chain combines TRBV7-8 with TRBJ2-1; no firm D call. The CDR3 extends over 15 amino acids. V was pared by 7 bases and J by 1 base, with 14 bases between. Looked up from germline, CDR1 is SGHVS and CDR2 is FQNEAQ.

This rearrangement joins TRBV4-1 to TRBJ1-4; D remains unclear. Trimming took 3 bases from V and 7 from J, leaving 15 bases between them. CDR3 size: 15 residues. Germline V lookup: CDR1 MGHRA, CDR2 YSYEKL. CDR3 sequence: CASSQLEDGGEKLFF. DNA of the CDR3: TGCGCCAGCAGCCAGCTGGAAGATGGAGGTGAAAAACTGTTTTTT.

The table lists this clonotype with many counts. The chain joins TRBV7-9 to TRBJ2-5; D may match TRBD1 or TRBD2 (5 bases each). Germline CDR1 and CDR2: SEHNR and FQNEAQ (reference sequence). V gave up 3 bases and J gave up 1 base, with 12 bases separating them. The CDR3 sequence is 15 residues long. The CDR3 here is CASSFPGRGQETQYF. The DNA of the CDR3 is TGTGCCAGCAGCTTTCCGGGACGGGGCCAAGAGACCCAGTACTTC. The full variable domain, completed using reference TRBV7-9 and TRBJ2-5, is DTGVSQNPRHKITKRGQNVTFRCDPISEHNRLYWYRQTLGQGPEFLTYFQNEAQLEKSRLLSDRFSAERPKGSFSTLEIQRTEQGDSAMYLCASSFPGRGQETQYFGPGTRLLVL.

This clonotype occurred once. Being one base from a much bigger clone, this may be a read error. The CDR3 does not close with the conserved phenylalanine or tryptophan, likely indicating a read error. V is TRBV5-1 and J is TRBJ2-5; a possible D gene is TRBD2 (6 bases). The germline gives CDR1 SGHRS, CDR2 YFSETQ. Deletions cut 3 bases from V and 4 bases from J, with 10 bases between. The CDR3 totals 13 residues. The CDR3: CASSWREGETQYC. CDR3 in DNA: TGCGCCAGCAGCTGGAGGGAAGGAGAGACCCAGTACTGC.

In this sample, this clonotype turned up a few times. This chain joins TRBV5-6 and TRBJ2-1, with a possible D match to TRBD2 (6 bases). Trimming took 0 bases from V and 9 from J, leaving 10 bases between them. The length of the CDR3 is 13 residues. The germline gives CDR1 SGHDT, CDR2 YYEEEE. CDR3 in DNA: TGTGCCAGCAGCTTGGTGGAGGGGATTGAGCAGTTCTTC. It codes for CASSLVEGIEQFF.

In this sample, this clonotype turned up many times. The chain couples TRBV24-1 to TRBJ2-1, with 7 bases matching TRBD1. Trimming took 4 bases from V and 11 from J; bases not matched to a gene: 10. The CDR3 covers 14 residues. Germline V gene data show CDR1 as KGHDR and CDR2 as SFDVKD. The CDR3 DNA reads TGTGCCACCAGTGAACGATACAGGGGCAGGCAGCAGTTCTTC. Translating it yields CATSERYRGRQQFF.

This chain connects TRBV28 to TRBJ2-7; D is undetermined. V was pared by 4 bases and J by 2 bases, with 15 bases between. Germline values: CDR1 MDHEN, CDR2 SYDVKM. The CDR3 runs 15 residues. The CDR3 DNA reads TGTGCCAGCAGTTCCCCTGGAGATCCCCCCTACGAGCAGTACTTC. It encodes CASSSPGDPPYEQYF.

The CDR3 DNA reads as TGTGCCAGCAGTGAAGCGCGTCGGGCCACCTATGGCTACACCTTC. This translates into CASSEARRATYGYTF. The rearrangement uses TRBV6-1 and TRBJ1-2; D remains unclear. V dropped 0 bases and J dropped 4 bases, with 12 bases sitting between them. This CDR3 has 15 residues. Per germline, CDR1 MNHNS and CDR2 SASEGT.

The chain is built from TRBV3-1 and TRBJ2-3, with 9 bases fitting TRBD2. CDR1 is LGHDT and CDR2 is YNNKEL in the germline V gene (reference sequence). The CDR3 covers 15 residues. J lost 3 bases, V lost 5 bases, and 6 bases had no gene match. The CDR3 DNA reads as TGTGCCAGCAGCTGGAGTAGCGGGAGTACAGATACGCAGTATTTT. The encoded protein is CASSWSSGSTDTQYF.

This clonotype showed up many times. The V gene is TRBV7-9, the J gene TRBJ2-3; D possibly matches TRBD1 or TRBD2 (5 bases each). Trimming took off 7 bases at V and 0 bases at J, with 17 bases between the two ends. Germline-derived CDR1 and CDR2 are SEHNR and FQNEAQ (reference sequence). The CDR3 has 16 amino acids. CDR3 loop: CASTDRRGASTDTQYF. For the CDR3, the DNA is TGTGCCAGCACCGACCGGAGAGGGGCCAGCACAGATACGCAGTATTTT.

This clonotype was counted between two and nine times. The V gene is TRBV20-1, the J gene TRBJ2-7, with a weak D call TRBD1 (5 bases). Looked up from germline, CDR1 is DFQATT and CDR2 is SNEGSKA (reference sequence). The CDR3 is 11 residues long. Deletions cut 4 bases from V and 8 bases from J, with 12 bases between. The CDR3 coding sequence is TGCAGTGCTATTGGGCAGGGTAAGCAGTACGTC. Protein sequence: CSAIGQGKQYV.

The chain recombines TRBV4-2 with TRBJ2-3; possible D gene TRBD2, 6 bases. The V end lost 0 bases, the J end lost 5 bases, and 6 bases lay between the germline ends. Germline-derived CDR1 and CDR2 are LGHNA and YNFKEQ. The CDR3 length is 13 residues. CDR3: CASSQDGGDTQYF. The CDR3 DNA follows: TGTGCCAGCAGCCAAGACGGGGGAGATACGCAGTATTTT.

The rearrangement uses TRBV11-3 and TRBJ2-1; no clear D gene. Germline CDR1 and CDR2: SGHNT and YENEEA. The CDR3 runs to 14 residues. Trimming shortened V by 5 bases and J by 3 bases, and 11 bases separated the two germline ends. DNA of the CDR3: TGTGCCAGCAGCGCTCAAATGAACTACAATGAGCAGTTCTTC. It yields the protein CASSAQMNYNEQFF. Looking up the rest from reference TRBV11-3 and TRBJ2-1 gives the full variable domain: EAGVVQSPRYKIIEKKQPVAFWCNPISGHNTLYWYLQNLGQGPELLIRYENEEAVDDSQLPKDRFSAERLKGVDSTLKIQPAELGDSAVYLCASSAQMNYNEQFFGPGTRLTVL.

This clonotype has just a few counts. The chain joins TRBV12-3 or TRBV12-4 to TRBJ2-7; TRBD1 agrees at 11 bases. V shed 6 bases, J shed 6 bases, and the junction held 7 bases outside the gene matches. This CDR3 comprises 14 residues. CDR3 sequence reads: CASSLGQGGFEQYF. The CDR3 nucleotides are TGTGCCAGCAGCCTGGGACAGGGGGGTTTCGAGCAGTACTTC.